The 30 T cell receptor beta chains listed next were all sequenced from one sample in a study of T cell responses to AZD1222 COVID-19 vaccine. Profiled with immunoSEQ multiplex PCR; TCRdb holds only in-frame clones, not every one. Of roughly 97,000 clones listed, roughly 91% were seen once; the top ten hold approximately 7%. The material was peripheral blood, obtained on day 0 of AZD1222 vaccination. Receptors originate from an adult in good health.

The gene calls are TRBV11-2 and TRBJ2-3; TRBD2 matches at 10 bases. Germline loops: CDR1 SGHAT, CDR2 FQNNGV. V shed 6 bases and J 4 bases; nucleotides not matched to a gene: 10. CDR3 length equals 16 residues. For the CDR3, the DNA is TGTGCCAGCAGATCACAGCGGGAGGGGGCCCCAGATACGCAGTATTTT. This encodes CASRSQREGAPDTQYF.

The rearrangement uses TRBV28 and TRBJ1-2; TRBD1 matches at 7 bases. V lost 7 bases, J lost 4 bases, and 12 bases stayed unmatched. The CDR3 length is 15 residues. Germline CDR1 and CDR2: MDHEN and SYDVKM. As DNA, the CDR3 is TGTGCCAGCATTCCTGACAGGGTTTTTTTCTATGGCTACACCTTC. Protein sequence: CASIPDRVFFYGYTF.

J is TRBJ1-2 and V is TRBV7-2, with a tentative D call TRBD1 (6 bases). CDR3 length equals 14 residues. Trimming left V 3 bases short and J 8 bases short, with 16 bases between. Per the germline V gene, CDR1 is SGHTA and CDR2 is FQGNSA. The CDR3 reads CASSFGDNRAGYTF. The CDR3 DNA is TGTGCCAGCAGCTTCGGGGACAATCGCGCCGGCTACACCTTC.

This chain connects TRBV5-1 to TRBJ1-1; 10 bases agree with TRBD1. The V gene end was trimmed by 0 bases and the J gene end by 6 bases; junction bases not matched to a gene: 5. Germline V CDR1 and CDR2: SGHRS, YFSETQ. This CDR3 contains 15 residues. Here the CDR3 DNA reads TGCGCCAGCAGCTTGGGGACAGGGGGTCTAGCTGAAGCTTTCTTT. Protein product: CASSLGTGGLAEAFF.

The chain uses TRBV6-5 and TRBJ2-5; 9 bases fit TRBD1. Germline values: CDR1 MNHEY, CDR2 SVGAGI. There are 14 residues in the CDR3. V trimming: 4 bases; J trimming: 4 bases; junction bases outside the gene matches: 4. This chain's CDR3 is CASSSQGAGETQYF. CDR3 bases: TGTGCCAGCAGTTCACAGGGGGCTGGAGAGACCCAGTACTTC.

J is TRBJ1-3 and V is TRBV10-3, with D hard to call. CDR3 length equals 13 residues. V gave up 3 bases and J gave up 0 bases, with 3 bases separating them. Germline V gene data show CDR1 as ENHRY and CDR2 as SYGVKD. CDR3 amino acids: CAISENSGNTIYF. The CDR3, as DNA: TGTGCCATCAGTGAAAACTCTGGAAACACCATATATTTT.

The chain links TRBV5-4 to TRBJ2-5; TRBD2 matches 8 bases. Germline V lookup: CDR1 SGHNT, CDR2 YYREEE (reference sequence). V shed 0 bases, J shed 0 bases, and the junction held 4 bases outside the gene matches. This CDR3 is built from 16 residues. The CDR3 DNA reads TGTGCCAGCAGCTTGGGAGCGGGGGCACACCAAGAGACCCAGTACTTC. Amino acid sequence: CASSLGAGAHQETQYF. Together with reference TRBV5-4 and TRBJ2-5, the CDR3 gives the full variable domain: ETGVTQSPTHLIKTRGQQVTLRCSSQSGHNTVSWYQQALGQGPQFIFQYYREEENGRGNFPPRFSGLQFPNYSSELNVNALELDDSALYLCASSLGAGAHQETQYFGPGTRLLVL.

The chain carries TRBV19 and TRBJ1-5, with no clear D. This CDR3 spans 14 amino acids. Germline V gene data show CDR1 as LNHDA and CDR2 as SQIVND (reference sequence). V was pared by 5 bases and J by 5 bases, with 13 bases between. The CDR3 loop is CASSSSATHQPQHF. The CDR3 bases are TGTGCCAGTAGTTCCTCCGCCACCCATCAGCCCCAGCATTTT. Using reference TRBV19 and TRBJ1-5 for the parts outside the CDR3, the full variable domain is DGGITQSPKYLFRKEGQNVTLSCEQNLNHDAMYWYRQDPGQGLRLIYYSQIVNDFQKGDIAEGYSVSREKKESFPLTVTSAQKNPTAFYLCASSSSATHQPQHFGDGTRLSIL.

V gene TRBV7-2 combines with J gene TRBJ2-5; 7 bases agree with TRBD1. Germline V gene sequence: CDR1 SGHTA, CDR2 FQGNSA. After removal of 4 bases from V and 1 base from J, the junction contained 6 bases not matched to a gene. The CDR3 sequence is 15 residues long. The CDR3, as DNA: TGTGCCAGCAGCTCCCATAGACAGGGCCAAGAGACCCAGTACTTC. This translates into CASSSHRQGQETQYF.

The chain has TRBV5-1 and TRBJ2-7; the D gene is possibly TRBD1 (6 bases). Germline-derived CDR1 and CDR2 are SGHRS and YFSETQ. The CDR3 totals 15 residues. V lost 3 bases and J lost 1, with 14 bases in between. CDR3 in amino acids: CASSSQPTGSYEQYF. CDR3 coding DNA: TGCGCCAGCAGCTCCCAACCCACAGGGTCCTACGAGCAGTACTTC. The entire variable domain, with the rest obtained from reference TRBV5-1 and TRBJ2-7, is as follows: KAGVTQTPRYLIKTRGQQVTLSCSPISGHRSVSWYQQTPGQGLQFLFEYFSETQRNKGNFPGRFSGRQFSNSRSEMNVSTLELGDSALYLCASSSQPTGSYEQYFGPGTRLTVT.

CDR3 region: CASSLGGSTYEQYF. CDR3 DNA: TGTGCCAGCAGCTTAGGAGGGTCTACCTACGAGCAGTACTTC. The chain couples TRBV11-3 to TRBJ2-7; a weak D match, TRBD2 (5 bases). V shed 1 base and J shed 2 bases, with 9 bases lying between them. The CDR3 consists of 14 residues. From germline, CDR1 is SGHNT and CDR2 YENEEA.

This chain uses TRBV28 with TRBJ1-2; D remains unclear. Trimming removed 4 bases from V and 2 bases from J, with 5 bases in between. CDR1 is MDHEN and CDR2 is SYDVKM in the germline V gene. The CDR3 covers 12 residues. This CDR3 is CASSSVNYGYTF. CDR3 DNA: TGTGCCAGCAGTTCAGTGAACTATGGCTACACCTTC.

The J gene is TRBJ2-7, the V gene TRBV4-2; the D gene is possibly TRBD2 (5 bases). CDR3 length: 15 residues. Germline values: CDR1 LGHNA, CDR2 YNFKEQ. Trimming removed 1 base from V and 2 bases from J, with 12 bases in between. The CDR3 spells CASSQGVGETYEQYF. CDR3 sequence (DNA): TGTGCCAGCAGCCAAGGGGTCGGGGAGACCTACGAGCAGTACTTC.

V usage is TRBV5-1 and J usage is TRBJ2-7; D is ambiguous. There are 16 residues in the CDR3. The V gene's germline CDR1 is SGHRS and CDR2 YFSETQ. Trimming left V 4 bases short and J 3 bases short, with 20 bases between. The CDR3 sequence is CASSQDGLRPIYEQYF. Written as DNA, the CDR3 is TGCGCCAGCAGCCAGGACGGGCTGCGGCCCATCTACGAGCAGTACTTC.

The CDR3 DNA is TGTGCCACCAGCAGAGATATCACTAACTATGGCTACACCTTC. It translates to CATSRDITNYGYTF. V and J are TRBV15 and TRBJ1-2, with D unresolved. V lost 0 bases, J lost 0 bases, and 5 bases lay in between. Germline V lookup: CDR1 LNHNV, CDR2 YYDKDF (reference sequence). The CDR3 has 14 residues.

This clone showed up just once. The J gene is TRBJ2-5, the V gene TRBV29-1; the D is unclear. Trimming stripped 8 bases from V and 0 bases from J, with 7 bases between. The CDR3 has 11 amino acids. Germline V gives CDR1 SQVTM, CDR2 ANQGSEA. The CDR3 sequence: CSPLYQETQYF. The CDR3 DNA sequence: TGCAGCCCTTTGTACCAAGAGACCCAGTACTTC.

This rearrangement joins TRBV6-4 to TRBJ1-6, with 7 bases aligning to TRBD1. The CDR3 consists of 14 residues. Germline V gene lookup returns CDR1 MRHNA and CDR2 SNTAGT. The V segment lost 6 bases and the J segment 6 bases; nucleotides outside the gene matches: 5. The CDR3 protein is CASRTQGGNSPLHF. Written as DNA, the CDR3 is TGTGCCAGCAGGACCCAGGGGGGTAATTCACCCCTCCACTTT.

The rearrangement links TRBV11-3 to TRBJ2-2; no clear D. The germline V gene has CDR1 SGHNT and CDR2 YENEEA. The germline V and J ends were trimmed by 4 bases and 1 base, with 16 bases remaining between them. CDR3 size: 17 residues. CDR3 residues: CASSSDTPTRNTGELFF. CDR3 coding DNA: TGTGCCAGCAGCTCCGACACCCCGACACGGAACACCGGGGAGCTGTTTTTT.

The chain carries TRBV7-8 and TRBJ1-5, with D uncertain. The CDR3 totals 13 residues. Per the germline V gene, CDR1 is SGHVS and CDR2 is FQNEAQ. The V end was cut by 1 base, the J end by 7 bases, with 8 bases between. The CDR3 loop reads CASSLDVGQPQHF. In DNA form, the CDR3 reads TGTGCCAGCAGCTTAGATGTCGGGCAGCCCCAGCATTTT.

V usage is TRBV5-4 and J usage is TRBJ2-7; 12 positions match TRBD1. The germline gives CDR1 SGHNT, CDR2 YYREEE (reference sequence). The CDR3 is 15 amino acids. Trimming took 0 bases from V and 4 from J; bases not matched to a gene: 2. The CDR3 bases are TGTGCCAGCAGCTTGGGGGGACAGGGGGCTTACGAGCAGTACTTC. Its translation is CASSLGGQGAYEQYF.

This rearrangement joins TRBV6-2 or TRBV6-3 to TRBJ2-2, with D tentatively TRBD1 (6 bases). The ends were cut back, 0 bases at V and 0 bases at J, with 8 bases in the middle. Per the germline V gene, CDR1 is MNHEY and CDR2 is SVGEGT. The CDR3 totals 16 residues. The CDR3 is CASSYSRTANTGELFF. CDR3 sequence (DNA): TGTGCCAGCAGTTACTCGAGGACAGCGAACACCGGGGAGCTGTTTTTT.

The chain has TRBV15 and TRBJ2-7; D is undetermined. Germline CDR1 is LNHNV and CDR2 is YYDKDF (reference sequence). The CDR3 sequence is 14 residues long. V was clipped by 8 bases and J by 2 bases, with 16 bases between them. The CDR3 loop is CATGPQPGAYEQYF. The CDR3 DNA reads TGTGCCACCGGACCTCAACCTGGCGCCTACGAGCAGTACTTC.

The V call is TRBV4-2, the J call TRBJ1-2, with no clear D. CDR1 LGHNA and CDR2 YNFKEQ come from the germline V gene. This CDR3 has 17 residues. Trimming took off 0 bases at V and 4 bases at J, with 18 bases between the two ends. As DNA, the CDR3 is TGTGCCAGCAGCCAAGAAGCGGGCCAAGGGTCGGCCTATGGCTACACCTTC. Its translation: CASSQEAGQGSAYGYTF.

A few counts support this clone. CDR3 nucleotides: TGTGCCAGCAGCTTAGACCGGGGGGCAAAGGAGACCCAGTACTTC. It yields the protein CASSLDRGAKETQYF. The chain links TRBV13 to TRBJ2-5; D is possibly TRBD2 (7 bases). Germline V CDR1 and CDR2: PRHDT, FYEKMQ (reference sequence). This CDR3 spans 15 amino acids. The V end lost 1 base, the J end lost 5 bases, and 14 bases lay between the germline ends.

This chain connects TRBV4-3 to TRBJ2-2, with 14 bases matching TRBD2. Germline loops: CDR1 LGHNA, CDR2 YSLEER. V lost 3 bases to trimming and J lost 4 bases; unmatched junction nucleotides: 4. This CDR3 contains 17 residues. The CDR3 region is CASSQGLAGEGTGELFF. CDR3 coding DNA: TGCGCCAGCAGCCAGGGACTAGCGGGAGAGGGCACCGGGGAGCTGTTTTTT.

The CDR3 loop reads CASSHLGQYTGELFF. The CDR3 bases are TGTGCCAGCAGCCACTTGGGACAGTACACCGGGGAGCTGTTTTTT. The genes are TRBV6-5 and TRBJ2-2; 7 bases agree with TRBD1. Germline assignment: CDR1 MNHEY and CDR2 SVGAGI. CDR3 size: 15 residues. V shed 6 bases, J shed 3 bases, and the junction held 7 bases outside the gene matches.

The chain has TRBV28 and TRBJ1-1; D might be TRBD1 (5 bases). Germline values: CDR1 MDHEN, CDR2 SYDVKM. V was cut by 6 bases and J by 9 bases, with 17 bases left in between. CDR3 length equals 13 residues. This CDR3 reads CASSQLDTLKAFF. CDR3 DNA: TGTGCCAGCAGCCAACTGGACACTCTTAAAGCTTTCTTT.

The chain recombines TRBV9 with TRBJ2-2, with 8 positions matching TRBD2. The CDR3 consists of 15 residues. Germline CDR1 and CDR2: SGDLS and YYNGEE. With V trimmed by 4 bases and J by 6 bases, 8 bases remained unmatched. This CDR3 reads CASSLPGLESGELFF. CDR3 nucleotide sequence: TGTGCCAGCAGCCTTCCGGGACTAGAATCCGGGGAGCTGTTTTTT.

The chain couples TRBV7-8 to TRBJ2-3; D gene uncertain. This CDR3 is built from 16 residues. V was cut by 0 bases and J by 1 base, with 11 bases left in between. Germline CDR1 SGHVS, CDR2 FQNEAQ. The chain's CDR3 is CASSLARNTGTDTQYF. The CDR3 region has the DNA TGTGCCAGCAGCTTAGCACGGAACACTGGCACAGATACGCAGTATTTT.

The CDR3 DNA reads TGCGCCAGCAGCCGTATCGGACAGGGGAGTTCACCCCTCCACTTT. Encoded protein: CASSRIGQGSSPLHF. V usage is TRBV5-1 and J usage is TRBJ1-6; 9 bases line up with TRBD1. The CDR3 length is 15 residues. Unmatched junction bases numbered 8, after V lost 4 bases and J lost 9 bases. CDR1 and CDR2 from the germline V gene are SGHRS and YFSETQ.